This T cell receptor beta chain is drawn from a study of blood T cell repertoires in COVID-19. Study overall: Whether acute or convalescent, the COVID-19 samples came from the United States, Italy and Spain. T cells, B-cell-depleted T cells, or PBMCs supplied cDNA or gDNA.

Source study methods: Amplification of reference gene primers provided the estimated nucleated cell counts. The protocol was immunoSEQ multiplex PCR, while the TCRdb copy is restricted to in-frame clones and leaves out a portion. V, J and clone size are those of that table, while D and trimming were read from the DNA. The sample has roughly 290,000 clones, approximately 89% seen once. CDR1 MGHRA and CDR2 YSYEKL come from the germline V gene. The CDR3 is 18 amino acids. Trimming took off 4 bases at V and 1 base at J, with 19 bases between the two ends. The chain joins TRBV4-1 to TRBJ2-2; possible D gene TRBD1, 6 bases. The material sequenced was peripheral blood. This TCR was recovered from a woman aged 50 to 60 who had recovered from COVID-19. The CDR3 reads CASSLTGTKIKNTGELFF. DNA for the CDR3: TGCGCCAGCAGCCTTACCGGGACAAAGATAAAGAACACCGGGGAGCTGTTTTTT.